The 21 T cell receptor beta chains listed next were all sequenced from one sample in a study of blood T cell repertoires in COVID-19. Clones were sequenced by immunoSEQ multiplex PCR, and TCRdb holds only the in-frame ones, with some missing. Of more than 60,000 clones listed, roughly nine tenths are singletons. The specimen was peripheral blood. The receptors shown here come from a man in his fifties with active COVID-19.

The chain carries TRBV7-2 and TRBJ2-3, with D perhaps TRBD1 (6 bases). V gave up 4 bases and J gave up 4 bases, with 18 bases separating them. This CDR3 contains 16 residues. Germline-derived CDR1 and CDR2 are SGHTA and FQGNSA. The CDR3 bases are TGTGCCAGCAGCTCGATTAGAGGGGGTTTCCCAGATACGCAGTATTTT. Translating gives CASSSIRGGFPDTQYF.

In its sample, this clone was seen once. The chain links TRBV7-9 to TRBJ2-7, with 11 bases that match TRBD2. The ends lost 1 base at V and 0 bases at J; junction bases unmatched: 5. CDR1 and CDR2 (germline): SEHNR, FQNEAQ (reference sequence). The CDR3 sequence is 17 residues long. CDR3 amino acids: CASSLEGGLAGSYEQYF. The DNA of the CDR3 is TGTGCCAGCAGCTTAGAGGGCGGACTAGCGGGCTCCTACGAGCAGTACTTC.

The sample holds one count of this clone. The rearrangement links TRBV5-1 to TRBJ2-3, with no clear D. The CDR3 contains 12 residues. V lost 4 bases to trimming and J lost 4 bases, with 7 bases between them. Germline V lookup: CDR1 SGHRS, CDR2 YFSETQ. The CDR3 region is CASSEPADTQYF. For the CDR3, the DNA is TGCGCCAGCAGCGAGCCTGCAGATACGCAGTATTTT.

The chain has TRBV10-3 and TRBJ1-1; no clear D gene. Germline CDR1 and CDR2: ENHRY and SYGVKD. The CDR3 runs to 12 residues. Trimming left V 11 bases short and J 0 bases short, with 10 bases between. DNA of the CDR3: TGTGCCGTAGCTAACATGAACACTGAAGCTTTCTTT. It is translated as CAVANMNTEAFF.

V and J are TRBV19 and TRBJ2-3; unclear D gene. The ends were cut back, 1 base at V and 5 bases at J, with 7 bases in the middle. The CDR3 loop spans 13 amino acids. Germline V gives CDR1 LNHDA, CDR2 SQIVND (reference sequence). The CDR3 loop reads CASSIGSRDTQYF. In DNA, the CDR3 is TGTGCCAGTAGTATAGGCTCTAGAGATACGCAGTATTTT. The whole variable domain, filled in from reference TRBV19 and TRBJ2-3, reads DGGITQSPKYLFRKEGQNVTLSCEQNLNHDAMYWYRQDPGQGLRLIYYSQIVNDFQKGDIAEGYSVSREKKESFPLTVTSAQKNPTAFYLCASSIGSRDTQYFGPGTRLTVL.

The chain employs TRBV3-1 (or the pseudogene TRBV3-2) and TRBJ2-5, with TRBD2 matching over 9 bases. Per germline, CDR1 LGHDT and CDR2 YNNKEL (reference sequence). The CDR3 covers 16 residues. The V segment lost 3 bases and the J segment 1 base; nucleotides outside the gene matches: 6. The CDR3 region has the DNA TGTGCCAGCAGCCAGTTTGTGACTAGCGGCCAAGAGACCCAGTACTTC. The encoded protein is CASSQFVTSGQETQYF.

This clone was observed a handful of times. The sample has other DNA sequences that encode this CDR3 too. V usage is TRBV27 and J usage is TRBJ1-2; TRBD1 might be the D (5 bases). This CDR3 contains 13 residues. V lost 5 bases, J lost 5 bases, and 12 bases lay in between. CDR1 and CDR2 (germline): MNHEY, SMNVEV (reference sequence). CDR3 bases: TGTGCCAGCAGTCTTCAGGGTGGGTATGGCTACACCTTC. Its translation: CASSLQGGYGYTF.

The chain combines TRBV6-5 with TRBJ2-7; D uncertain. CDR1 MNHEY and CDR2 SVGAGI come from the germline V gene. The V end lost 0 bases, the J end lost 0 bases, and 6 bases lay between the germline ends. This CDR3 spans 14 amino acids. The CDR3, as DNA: TGTGCCAGCAGTTACTCTTATCTCTCCTACGAGCAGTACTTC. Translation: CASSYSYLSYEQYF.

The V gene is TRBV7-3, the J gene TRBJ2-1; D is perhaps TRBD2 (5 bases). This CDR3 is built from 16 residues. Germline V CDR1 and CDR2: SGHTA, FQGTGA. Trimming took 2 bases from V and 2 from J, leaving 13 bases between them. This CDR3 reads CASSLYGESAYNEQFF. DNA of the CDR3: TGTGCCAGCAGCTTATACGGGGAATCTGCCTACAATGAGCAGTTCTTC.

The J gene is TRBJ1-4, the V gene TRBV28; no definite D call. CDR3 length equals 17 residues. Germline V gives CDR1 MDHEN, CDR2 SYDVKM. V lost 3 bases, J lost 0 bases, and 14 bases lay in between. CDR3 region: CASSFSLSETTNEKLFF. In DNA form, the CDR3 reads TGTGCCAGCAGTTTTTCCCTAAGTGAGACAACTAATGAAAAACTGTTTTTT.

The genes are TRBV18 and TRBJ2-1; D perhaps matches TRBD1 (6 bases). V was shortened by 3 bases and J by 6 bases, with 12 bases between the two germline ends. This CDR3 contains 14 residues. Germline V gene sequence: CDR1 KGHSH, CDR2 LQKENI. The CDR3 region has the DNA TGTGCCAGCTCACCGAGCACAGGGAGCAATGAGCAGTTCTTC. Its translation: CASSPSTGSNEQFF.

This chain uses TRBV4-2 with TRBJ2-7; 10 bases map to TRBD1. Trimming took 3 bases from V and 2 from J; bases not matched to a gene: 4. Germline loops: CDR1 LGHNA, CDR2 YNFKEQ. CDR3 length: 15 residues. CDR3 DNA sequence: TGTGCCAGCAGCCAGACGGGGACAGGGGCCTACGAGCAGTACTTC. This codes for CASSQTGTGAYEQYF.

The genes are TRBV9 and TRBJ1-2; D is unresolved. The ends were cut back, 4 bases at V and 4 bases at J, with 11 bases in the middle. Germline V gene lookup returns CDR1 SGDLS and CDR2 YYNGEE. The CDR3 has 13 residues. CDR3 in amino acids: CASSTLGGYGYTF. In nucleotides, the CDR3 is TGTGCCAGCAGCACCCTGGGAGGCTATGGCTACACCTTC. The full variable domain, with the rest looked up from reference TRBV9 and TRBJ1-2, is DSGVTQTPKHLITATGQRVTLRCSPRSGDLSVYWYQQSLDQGLQFLIQYYNGEERAKGNILERFSAQQFPDLHSELNLSSLELGDSALYFCASSTLGGYGYTFGSGTRLTVV.

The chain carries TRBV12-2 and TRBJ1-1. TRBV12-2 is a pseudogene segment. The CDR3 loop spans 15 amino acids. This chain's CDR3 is CASRLWSEGSTEAFF. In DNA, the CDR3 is TGTGCAAGTCGCTTATGGTCAGAGGGATCGACTGAAGCTTTCTTT.

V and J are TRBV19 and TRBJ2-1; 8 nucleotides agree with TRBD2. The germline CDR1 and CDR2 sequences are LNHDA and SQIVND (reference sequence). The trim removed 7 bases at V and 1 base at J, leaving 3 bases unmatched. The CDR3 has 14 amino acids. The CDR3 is CASIAGGSYNEQFF. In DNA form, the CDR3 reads TGTGCCAGTATCGCGGGAGGTTCCTACAATGAGCAGTTCTTC.

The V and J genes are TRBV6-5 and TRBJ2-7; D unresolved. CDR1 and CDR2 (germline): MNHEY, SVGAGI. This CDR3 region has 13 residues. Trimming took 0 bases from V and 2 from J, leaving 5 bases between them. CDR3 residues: CASSYSRAYEQYF. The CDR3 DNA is TGTGCCAGCAGTTACTCTCGGGCCTACGAGCAGTACTTC.

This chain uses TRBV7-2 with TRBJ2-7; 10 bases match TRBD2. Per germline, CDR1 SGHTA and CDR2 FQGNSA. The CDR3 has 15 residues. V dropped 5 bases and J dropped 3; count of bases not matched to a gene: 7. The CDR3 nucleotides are TGTGCCAGCAGCCCGCGGACTAGCGGTAACTACGAGCAGTACTTC. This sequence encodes CASSPRTSGNYEQYF.

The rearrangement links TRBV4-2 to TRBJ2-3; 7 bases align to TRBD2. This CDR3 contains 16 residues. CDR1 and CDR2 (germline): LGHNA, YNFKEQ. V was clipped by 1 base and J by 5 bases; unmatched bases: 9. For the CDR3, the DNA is TGTGCCAGCAGCCAAGTCCCGGGGGGAGGCGTAGATACGCAGTATTTT. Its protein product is CASSQVPGGGVDTQYF.

DNA of the CDR3: TGCGCCAGCAGCCAAGGCAGGGCTAGCGGGAGAAACCGAAATGAGCAGTTCTTC. Its translation: CASSQGRASGRNRNEQFF. The J gene is TRBJ2-1, the V gene TRBV4-1; 10 nucleotides agree with TRBD2. CDR1 is MGHRA and CDR2 is YSYEKL in the germline V gene. The CDR3 is 18 residues long. V trimming: 1 base; J trimming: 7 bases; junction bases outside the gene matches: 13.

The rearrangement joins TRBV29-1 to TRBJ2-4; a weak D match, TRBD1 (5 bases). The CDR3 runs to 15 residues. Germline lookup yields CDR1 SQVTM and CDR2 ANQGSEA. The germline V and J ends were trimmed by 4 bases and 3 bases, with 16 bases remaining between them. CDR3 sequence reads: CSVVAGLGVKNIQYF. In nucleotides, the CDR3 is TGCAGCGTTGTTGCAGGGTTGGGTGTCAAAAACATTCAGTACTTC.

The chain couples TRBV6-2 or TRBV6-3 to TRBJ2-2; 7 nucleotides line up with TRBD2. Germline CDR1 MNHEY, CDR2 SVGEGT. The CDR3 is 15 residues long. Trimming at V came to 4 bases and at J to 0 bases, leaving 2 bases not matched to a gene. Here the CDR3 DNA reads TGTGCCAGCAGTTCCGGGACTACGAACACCGGGGAGCTGTTTTTT. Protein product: CASSSGTTNTGELFF.